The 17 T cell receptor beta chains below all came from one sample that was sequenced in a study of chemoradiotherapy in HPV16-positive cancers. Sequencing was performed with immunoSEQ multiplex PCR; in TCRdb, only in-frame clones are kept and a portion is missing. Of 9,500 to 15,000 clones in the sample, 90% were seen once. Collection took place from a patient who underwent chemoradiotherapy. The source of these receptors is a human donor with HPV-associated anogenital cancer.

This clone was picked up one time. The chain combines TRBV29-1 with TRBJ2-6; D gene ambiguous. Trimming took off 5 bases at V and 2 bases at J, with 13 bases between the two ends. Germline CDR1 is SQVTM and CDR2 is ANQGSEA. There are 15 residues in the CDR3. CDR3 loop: CSVRTAEAGANVLTF. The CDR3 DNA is TGCAGCGTTCGGACCGCGGAAGCTGGGGCCAACGTCCTGACTTTC.

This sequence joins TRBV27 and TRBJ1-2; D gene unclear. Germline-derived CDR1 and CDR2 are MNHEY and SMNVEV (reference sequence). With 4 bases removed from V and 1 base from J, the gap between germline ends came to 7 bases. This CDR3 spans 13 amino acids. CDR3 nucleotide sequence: TGTGCCAGCAGTTGGGCCAATAACTATGGCTACACCTTC. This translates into CASSWANNYGYTF.

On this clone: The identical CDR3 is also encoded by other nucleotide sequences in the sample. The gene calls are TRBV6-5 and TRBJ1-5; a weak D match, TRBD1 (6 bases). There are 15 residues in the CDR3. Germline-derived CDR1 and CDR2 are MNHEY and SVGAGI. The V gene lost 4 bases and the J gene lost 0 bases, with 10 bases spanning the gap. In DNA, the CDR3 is TGTGCCAGCAGTTCCGACAGGAATAGCAATCAGCCCCAGCATTTT. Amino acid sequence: CASSSDRNSNQPQHF.

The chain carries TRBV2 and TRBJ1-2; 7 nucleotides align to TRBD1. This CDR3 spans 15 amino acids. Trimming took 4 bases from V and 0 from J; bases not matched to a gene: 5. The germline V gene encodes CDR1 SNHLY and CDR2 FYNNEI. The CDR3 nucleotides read TGTGCCAGCAGTGCGATGGGGACAGCTAACTATGGCTACACCTTC. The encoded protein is CASSAMGTANYGYTF.

The CDR3 protein is CAISEYRDTKETQYF. CDR3 DNA sequence: TGTGCCATCAGTGAGTACCGGGACACTAAAGAGACCCAGTACTTC. The chain couples TRBV10-3 to TRBJ2-5; D is possibly TRBD1 (6 bases). The CDR3 loop spans 15 amino acids. V lost 1 base to trimming and J lost 3 bases, with 12 bases between them. Per the germline V gene, CDR1 is ENHRY and CDR2 is SYGVKD.

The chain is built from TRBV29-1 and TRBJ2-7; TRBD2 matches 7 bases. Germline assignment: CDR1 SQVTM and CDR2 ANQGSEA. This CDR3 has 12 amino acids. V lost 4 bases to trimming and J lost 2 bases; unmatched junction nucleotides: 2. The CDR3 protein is CSVGSGTYEQYF. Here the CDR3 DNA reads TGCAGCGTTGGAAGCGGGACCTACGAGCAGTACTTC.

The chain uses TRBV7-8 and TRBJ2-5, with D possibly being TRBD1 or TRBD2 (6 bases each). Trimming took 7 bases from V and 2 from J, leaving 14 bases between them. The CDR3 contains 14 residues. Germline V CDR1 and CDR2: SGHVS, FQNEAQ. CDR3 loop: CASIQQGLQETQYF. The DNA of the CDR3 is TGTGCCAGCATCCAACAGGGACTTCAAGAGACCCAGTACTTC.

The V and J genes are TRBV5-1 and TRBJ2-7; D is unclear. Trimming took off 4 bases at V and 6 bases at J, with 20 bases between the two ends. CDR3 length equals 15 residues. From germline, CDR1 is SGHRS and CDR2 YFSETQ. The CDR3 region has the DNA TGCGCCAGCAGCACAAACAGTGTCCTCCGGGTCGAGCAGTACTTC. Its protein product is CASSTNSVLRVEQYF.

In nucleotides, the CDR3 is TGTGCCAGCAGGGGGGACAGTGAGCAGTTCTTC. It yields the protein CASRGDSEQFF. This sequence joins TRBV6-6 and TRBJ2-1, with 7 bases that match TRBD1. This CDR3 comprises 11 residues. Germline loops: CDR1 MNHNY, CDR2 SVGAGI (reference sequence). V dropped 6 bases and J dropped 9; count of bases not matched to a gene: 2.

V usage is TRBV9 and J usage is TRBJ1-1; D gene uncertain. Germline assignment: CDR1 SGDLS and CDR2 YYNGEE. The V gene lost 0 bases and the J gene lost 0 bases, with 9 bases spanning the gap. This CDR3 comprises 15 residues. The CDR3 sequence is CASSVAPDMNTEAFF. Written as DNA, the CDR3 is TGTGCCAGCAGCGTAGCGCCAGACATGAACACTGAAGCTTTCTTT.

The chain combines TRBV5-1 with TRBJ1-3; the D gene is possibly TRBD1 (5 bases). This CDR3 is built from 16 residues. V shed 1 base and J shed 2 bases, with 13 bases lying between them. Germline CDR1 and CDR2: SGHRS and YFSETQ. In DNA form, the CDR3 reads TGCGCCAGCAGCTTGCCGCAGGGTTTTGCTGGAAACACCATATATTTT. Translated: CASSLPQGFAGNTIYF.

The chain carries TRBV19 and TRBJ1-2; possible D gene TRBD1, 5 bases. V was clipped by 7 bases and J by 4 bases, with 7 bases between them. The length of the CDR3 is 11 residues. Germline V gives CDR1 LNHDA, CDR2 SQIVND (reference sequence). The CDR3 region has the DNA TGTGCCAGTACAAGGGGCTATGGCTACACCTTC. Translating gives CASTRGYGYTF.

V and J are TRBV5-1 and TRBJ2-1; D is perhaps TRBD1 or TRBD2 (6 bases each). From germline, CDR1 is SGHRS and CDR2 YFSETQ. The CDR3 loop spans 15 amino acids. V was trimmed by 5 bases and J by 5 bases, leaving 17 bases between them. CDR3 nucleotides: TGCGCCAGCAGTCCCGAGGGCCGGGGGCACAATGAGCAGTTCTTC. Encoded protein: CASSPEGRGHNEQFF.

Here the CDR3 reads CASSTGQDNQPQHF. The CDR3 nucleotides read TGTGCCAGCAGCACGGGACAGGATAATCAGCCCCAGCATTTT. This chain links TRBV6-5 with TRBJ1-5; 8 bases agree with TRBD1. The CDR3 has 14 residues. With 6 bases clipped from V and 4 bases from J, the junction kept 5 bases outside the gene matches. Germline V gives CDR1 MNHEY, CDR2 SVGAGI.

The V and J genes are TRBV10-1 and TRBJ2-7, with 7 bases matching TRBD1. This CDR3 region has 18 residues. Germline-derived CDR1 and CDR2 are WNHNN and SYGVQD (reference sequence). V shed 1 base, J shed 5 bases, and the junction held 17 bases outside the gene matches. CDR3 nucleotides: TGCGCCAGCAGTGAGTACCCGGGACAGACAGGATCCGGCCACGAGCAGTACTTC. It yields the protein CASSEYPGQTGSGHEQYF.

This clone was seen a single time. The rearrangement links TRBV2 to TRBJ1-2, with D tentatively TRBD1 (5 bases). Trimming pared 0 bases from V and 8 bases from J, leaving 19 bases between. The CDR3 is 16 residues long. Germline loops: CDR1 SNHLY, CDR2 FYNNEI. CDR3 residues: CASSEALYGGSSGYTF. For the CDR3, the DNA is TGTGCCAGCAGTGAAGCGCTTTACGGGGGGAGCAGCGGCTACACCTTC. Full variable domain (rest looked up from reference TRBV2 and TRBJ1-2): EPEVTQTPSHQVTQMGQEVILRCVPISNHLYFYWYRQILGQKVEFLVSFYNNEISEKSEIFDDQFSVERPDGSNFTLKIRSTKLEDSAMYFCASSEALYGGSSGYTFGSGTRLTVV.

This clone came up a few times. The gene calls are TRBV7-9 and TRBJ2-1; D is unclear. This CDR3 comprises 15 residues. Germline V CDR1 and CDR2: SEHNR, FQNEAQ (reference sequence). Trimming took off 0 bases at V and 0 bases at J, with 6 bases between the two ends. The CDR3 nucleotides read TGTGCCAGCAGCTTAGCGGGGAACTCCTACAATGAGCAGTTCTTC. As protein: CASSLAGNSYNEQFF.